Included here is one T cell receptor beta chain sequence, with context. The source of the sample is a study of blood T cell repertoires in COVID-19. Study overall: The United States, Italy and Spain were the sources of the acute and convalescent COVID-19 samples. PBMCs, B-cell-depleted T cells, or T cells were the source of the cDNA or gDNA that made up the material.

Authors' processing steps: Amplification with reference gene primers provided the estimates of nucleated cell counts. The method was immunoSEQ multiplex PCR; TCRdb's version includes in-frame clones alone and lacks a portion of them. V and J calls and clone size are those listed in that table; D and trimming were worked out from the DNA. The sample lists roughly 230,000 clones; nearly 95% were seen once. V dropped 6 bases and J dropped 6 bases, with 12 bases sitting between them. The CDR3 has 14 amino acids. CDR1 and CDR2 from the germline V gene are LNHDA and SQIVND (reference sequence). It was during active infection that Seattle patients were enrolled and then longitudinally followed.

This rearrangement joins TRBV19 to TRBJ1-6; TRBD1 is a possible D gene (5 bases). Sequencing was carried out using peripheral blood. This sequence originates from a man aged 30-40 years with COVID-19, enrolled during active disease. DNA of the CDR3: TGTGCCAGTAGCATCCAGGGAAGTAATTCACCCCTCCACTTT. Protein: CASSIQGSNSPLHF. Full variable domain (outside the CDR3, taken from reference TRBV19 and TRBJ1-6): DGGITQSPKYLFRKEGQNVTLSCEQNLNHDAMYWYRQDPGQGLRLIYYSQIVNDFQKGDIAEGYSVSREKKESFPLTVTSAQKNPTAFYLCASSIQGSNSPLHFGNGTRLTVT.